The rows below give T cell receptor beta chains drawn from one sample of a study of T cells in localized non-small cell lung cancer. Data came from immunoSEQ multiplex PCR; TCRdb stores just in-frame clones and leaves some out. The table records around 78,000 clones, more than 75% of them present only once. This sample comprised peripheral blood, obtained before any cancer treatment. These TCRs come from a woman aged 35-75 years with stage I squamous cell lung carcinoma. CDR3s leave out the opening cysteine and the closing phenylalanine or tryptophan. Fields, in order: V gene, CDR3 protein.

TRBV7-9	ASSYGTNTEAF
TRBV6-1	ASSWGQLNTEAF
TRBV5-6	ASRVRGAGDTQY
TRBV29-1	SVFYSEAF
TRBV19	ASSWGVLHMGEQF
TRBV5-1	ASSLGANEKLF
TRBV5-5	ASSLTAGGLSSYEQY
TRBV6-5	ASSYLDSTTEAF
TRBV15	ATSRTGTVYEQY
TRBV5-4	ASSLNGIGSEAF
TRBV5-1	ASRWSGGGTDTQY
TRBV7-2	ASSLSGGAYEQY
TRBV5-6	ASSLGLKGEAF
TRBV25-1	ASSSGLNTEAF
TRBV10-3	ALGRGQGNYNEQF
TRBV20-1	SARGWNEQF
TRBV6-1	ASSTQYQETQY
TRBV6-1	ASSVGQSYGYT
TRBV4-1	ASSPGDRGRGSGANVLT
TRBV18	ASSPDTGELF
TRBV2	ASSWTGSRPEAF
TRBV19	ASSIAGTGNSPLH
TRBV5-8	ASSLAGQSMGYT
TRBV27	ASKRSPYNEQF
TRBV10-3	AISDGVGHT
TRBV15	ATSSNPRGWDGYT
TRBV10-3	AISDRGFTYEQY
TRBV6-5	ASSNTGTKNIQY